Sequencing of this T cell receptor (beta chain) was carried out in a study of early T cells in non-severe SARS-CoV-2 infection. This clonotype was seen ten or more times. The length of the CDR3 is 16 residues. V lost 4 bases and J lost 3; bases outside the gene matches: 9. A single record per CDR3 protein comes from TCRdb applying MiXCR to the 5' RACE reads. The sample shows some 80,000 distinct CDR3 sequences, roughly 5.3% of them seen only once. The chain couples TRBV12-3 or TRBV12-4 to TRBJ1-5; 7 bases line up with TRBD1. The receptor comes from an adult who was a healthcare worker with PCR-confirmed SARS-CoV-2 infection or an uninfected control (not recorded which). The sample here was whole blood, taken at baseline. In DNA, the CDR3 is TGTGCCAGCAGTTCTCCGACGGGACAGCACAATCAGCCCCAGCATTTT. Translating gives CASSSPTGQHNQPQHF.